The 14 T cell receptor beta chains below come from one sample, sequenced in a study of blood T cell repertoires in COVID-19. Clones were read by immunoSEQ multiplex PCR, and TCRdb kept only the in-frame ones, dropping some. The data hold 230,000 or so clones, with roughly 90% observed a single time. Sequencing was done on a sample of peripheral blood. These receptors came from a man between 35 and 55 years old with active or convalescent COVID-19.

The chain employs TRBV28 and TRBJ2-2; 10 bases match TRBD1. The trim removed 6 bases at V and 3 bases at J, leaving 4 bases unmatched. This CDR3 has 15 amino acids. CDR1 is MDHEN, CDR2 SYDVKM, per germline. The CDR3 sequence is CASSLGQGDTGELFF. The CDR3, as DNA: TGTGCCAGCAGCCTAGGACAGGGGGACACCGGGGAGCTGTTTTTT.

This chain joins TRBV19 and TRBJ2-1; 11 nucleotides align to TRBD2. CDR1 and CDR2 from the germline V gene are LNHDA and SQIVND (reference sequence). This CDR3 comprises 15 residues. The V gene end was trimmed by 9 bases and the J gene end by 5 bases; junction bases not matched to a gene: 9. The CDR3 loop reads CASGTSGGPDNEQFF. CDR3 bases: TGTGCCAGCGGAACTAGCGGGGGACCCGACAATGAGCAGTTCTTC.

V gene TRBV28 combines with J gene TRBJ2-5; 9 positions match TRBD2. Germline-derived CDR1 and CDR2 are MDHEN and SYDVKM. The CDR3 contains 15 residues. V lost 3 bases and J lost 5; bases outside the gene matches: 7. The CDR3 sequence: CASSLFLAGWETQYF. As DNA, the CDR3 is TGTGCCAGCAGTTTGTTCCTAGCGGGGTGGGAGACCCAGTACTTC.

This chain joins TRBV5-1 and TRBJ1-5; D not resolved. This CDR3 has 13 residues. The V and J ends lost 1 base and 0 bases respectively, with 2 bases between them. CDR1 is SGHRS and CDR2 is YFSETQ in the germline V gene. This CDR3 reads CASSLHSNQPQHF. Here the CDR3 DNA reads TGCGCCAGCAGCTTGCATAGCAATCAGCCCCAGCATTTT.

The chain links TRBV7-4 to TRBJ1-5; D unclear. Germline loops: CDR1 SGHVT, CDR2 SQSDAQ. The V end lost 6 bases, the J end lost 4 bases, and 4 bases lay between the germline ends. The CDR3 is made up of 11 amino acids. The CDR3 nucleotides are TGTGCCAGCAGTCCGAATCAGCCCCAGCATTTT. It codes for CASSPNQPQHF.

The table lists this clone with a count of one. The chain couples TRBV30 to TRBJ2-5; D call uncertain. V lost 2 bases to trimming and J lost 7 bases, with 11 bases between them. This CDR3 contains 12 residues. Germline CDR1 and CDR2: GTSNPN and SVGIG (reference sequence). CDR3 DNA: TGTGCCTGGAGTCCAACTGGCGGGACCCAGTACTTC. This codes for CAWSPTGGTQYF.

The J gene is TRBJ1-4, the V gene TRBV19, with TRBD1 matching 10 bases. Trimming at V came to 10 bases and at J to 7 bases, leaving 3 bases not matched to a gene. Germline V gene sequence: CDR1 LNHDA, CDR2 SQIVND (reference sequence). This CDR3 spans 12 amino acids. Here the CDR3 reads CATGQGVEKLFF. The CDR3 DNA follows: TGTGCCACAGGACAGGGGGTTGAAAAACTGTTTTTT.

The chain employs TRBV4-2 and TRBJ2-2; D is undetermined. Trimming took off 2 bases at V and 1 base at J, with 2 bases between the two ends. Germline V CDR1 and CDR2: LGHNA, YNFKEQ. CDR3 length: 13 residues. CDR3 DNA sequence: TGTGCCAGCAGCCAACGGAACACCGGGGAGCTGTTTTTT. Its translation: CASSQRNTGELFF.

This rearrangement joins TRBV18 to TRBJ2-7; 10 bases fit TRBD1. V shed 6 bases and J 5 bases; nucleotides not matched to a gene: 7. The germline V gene encodes CDR1 KGHSH and CDR2 LQKENI. The CDR3 contains 14 residues. The CDR3 nucleotides read TGTGCCAGCTCTCACCGGGACAGGGGTAACGAGCAGTACTTC. Its protein product is CASSHRDRGNEQYF.

The genes are TRBV19 and TRBJ2-7, with TRBD1 matching 7 bases. V shed 3 bases, J shed 3 bases, and the junction held 5 bases outside the gene matches. Germline V gene sequence: CDR1 LNHDA, CDR2 SQIVND (reference sequence). The CDR3 extends over 14 amino acids. The CDR3 region has the DNA TGTGCCAGTAGTATCGGGACAGACCACTACGAGCAGTACTTC. This encodes CASSIGTDHYEQYF.

The gene calls are TRBV2 and TRBJ1-4, with 10 bases fitting TRBD1. This CDR3 contains 15 residues. Germline V CDR1 and CDR2: SNHLY, FYNNEI. With 5 bases clipped from V and 3 bases from J, the junction kept 3 bases outside the gene matches. CDR3 nucleotide sequence: TGTGCCAGCAGTCTGACAGGGGGCTCTAATGAAAAACTGTTTTTT. Its translation is CASSLTGGSNEKLFF.

This clone was detected many times. In the same sample, other DNA sequences code for this CDR3. V and J are TRBV9 and TRBJ1-1; TRBD1 aligns across 7 bases. V lost 4 bases, J lost 1 base, and 7 bases stayed unmatched. The germline V gene has CDR1 SGDLS and CDR2 YYNGEE. The CDR3 spans 15 residues. The CDR3 loop reads CASSPRQGENTEAFF. In DNA form, the CDR3 reads TGTGCCAGCAGCCCCAGACAGGGAGAGAACACTGAAGCTTTCTTT.

The chain uses TRBV27 and TRBJ1-1, with D perhaps TRBD1 (6 bases). The CDR3 extends over 17 amino acids. Trimming pared 8 bases from V and 4 bases from J, leaving 26 bases between. Germline CDR1 and CDR2: MNHEY and SMNVEV (reference sequence). Here the CDR3 reads CASGPRGRGGVGTEAFF. In DNA form, the CDR3 reads TGTGCCAGCGGGCCCAGGGGACGCGGCGGAGTGGGCACTGAAGCTTTCTTT.

The CDR3 nucleotides are TGTGCCAGCAGACCTCTCCGGGACAGGGGAGGGACCCAGTACTTC. This codes for CASRPLRDRGGTQYF. The V gene is TRBV27, the J gene TRBJ2-5, with 10 bases fitting TRBD1. The CDR3 spans 15 residues. V shed 6 bases and J 7 bases; nucleotides not matched to a gene: 11. The germline CDR1 and CDR2 sequences are MNHEY and SMNVEV (reference sequence).